Listed here are 29 T cell receptor beta chains from one sample, sequenced in a study of blood T cells in healthy people across ages. A J-beta primer mix and a sample-barcoded 5' primer were used in a second PCR of roughly 7 to 12 cycles. TCRdb analysed the 5' RACE reads with MiXCR anew, one entry per CDR3 protein. The repertoire holds over 300,000 distinct CDR3 sequences, with approximately 47% as singletons. Sample: blood. The source of these receptors is a man aged 60 to 69 in good health.

This clonotype occurred once. The CDR3 nucleotides are TGCGCCAGCAGCTTGGACCGGGACATTCCTAATGAAAAACTGTTTTTT. Residues: CASSLDRDIPNEKLFF. The chain carries TRBV5-1 and TRBJ1-4; possible D gene TRBD1, 6 bases. Per the germline V gene, CDR1 is SGHRS and CDR2 is YFSETQ. V shed 0 bases and J shed 3 bases, with 12 bases lying between them. The CDR3 covers 16 residues.

The genes are TRBV12-3 or TRBV12-4 and TRBJ1-6, with 9 nucleotides matching TRBD1. The CDR3 length is 13 residues. Trimming at V came to 8 bases and at J to 9 bases, leaving 5 bases not matched to a gene. The CDR3 loop reads CASGRQGGSPLHF. In DNA, the CDR3 is TGTGCCAGCGGGCGACAGGGGGGTTCACCCCTCCACTTT.

This rearrangement joins TRBV28 to TRBJ2-1; TRBD2 agrees at 10 bases. The V gene end was trimmed by 7 bases and the J gene end by 2 bases; junction bases not matched to a gene: 11. Germline V gene data show CDR1 as MDHEN and CDR2 as SYDVKM. This CDR3 has 17 residues. In DNA, the CDR3 is TGTGCCAGCAAACCCGGTGGGCTAGCGGGAGCCTACAATGAGCAGTTCTTC. Protein: CASKPGGLAGAYNEQFF.

The DNA of the CDR3 is TGCAGTGCTAGAGATCCATTCTCCCATGAGCAGTTCTTC. Amino acid sequence: CSARDPFSHEQFF. The chain carries TRBV20-1 and TRBJ2-1, with unresolved D. V lost 0 bases and J 8 bases, leaving 11 bases between the germline ends. The germline V gene has CDR1 DFQATT and CDR2 SNEGSKA (reference sequence). The CDR3 is 13 residues long.

CDR3 nucleotides: TGTGCCAGCAGTTACTCGAGTCTTCCTAGCGCTTCCTACGAGCAGTACTTC. Amino acids: CASSYSSLPSASYEQYF. The gene calls are TRBV6-2 or TRBV6-3 and TRBJ2-7, with a weak D call TRBD2 (6 bases). Germline-derived CDR1 and CDR2 are MNHEY and SVGEGT. This CDR3 spans 17 amino acids. V gave up 0 bases and J gave up 1 base, with 16 bases separating them.

The gene calls are TRBV4-2 and TRBJ2-7; no clear D gene. The CDR3 is 14 residues long. Germline loops: CDR1 LGHNA, CDR2 YNFKEQ. V lost 0 bases to trimming and J lost 0 bases, with 6 bases between them. CDR3 sequence: CASSQERSSYEQYF. The DNA of the CDR3 is TGTGCCAGCAGCCAAGAACGGAGCTCCTACGAGCAGTACTTC.

Notes on this clonotype: At one end, the junction sequence differs from germline, possibly due to a read error. This rearrangement joins TRBV20-1 to TRBJ2-4; D gene uncertain. Germline V CDR1 and CDR2: DFQATT, SNEGSKA (reference sequence). The CDR3 has 13 amino acids. CDR3 sequence: CSVRSEFKDIQYF. The CDR3 DNA reads TGCAGTGTTAGATCTGAGTTTAAGGACATTCAGTACTTC.

This clonotype was observed once. The DNA of the CDR3 is TGTGCCAGCAGAGTACAGGGGGCGGGCGAGCAGTACTTC. It encodes CASRVQGAGEQYF. The chain carries TRBV28 and TRBJ2-7, with 9 bases matching TRBD1. With 6 bases clipped from V and 6 bases from J, the junction kept 6 bases outside the gene matches. The CDR3 length is 13 residues. Germline V gene sequence: CDR1 MDHEN, CDR2 SYDVKM.

Notes on this clonotype: This may come from a read error, since a much larger clone is one base off. The chain recombines TRBV9 with TRBJ2-5; TRBD2 is a possible D gene (5 bases). The CDR3 covers 12 residues. CDR1 is SGDLS and CDR2 is YYNGEE in the germline V gene. The germline V and J ends were trimmed by 4 bases and 10 bases, with 14 bases remaining between them. The DNA for the CDR3 is TGTGCCAGCAGCCCCCAGCAGGAGGACCAGTACTTC. Translation gives CASSPQQEDQYF.

The sample holds many counts of this clonotype. The chain carries TRBV12-3 or TRBV12-4 and TRBJ2-7; 7 nucleotides agree with TRBD1. The CDR3 has 14 residues. V lost 7 bases and J lost 1; bases outside the gene matches: 7. The CDR3 DNA sequence: TGTGCCAGCACCCCGGGACAGACTTCCTACGAGCAGTACTTC. Its translation: CASTPGQTSYEQYF.

The rearrangement joins TRBV29-1 to TRBJ2-3; the match to TRBD1 covers 7 bases. After removal of 6 bases from V and 4 bases from J, the junction contained 10 bases not matched to a gene. The V gene's germline CDR1 is SQVTM and CDR2 ANQGSEA. This CDR3 comprises 14 residues. CDR3 DNA: TGCAGCGTCCACACGGCAGGGGGTGCAGATACGCAGTATTTT. Amino acids: CSVHTAGGADTQYF.

The V and J genes are TRBV29-1 and TRBJ2-2; possible D gene TRBD1, 7 bases. V lost 7 bases and J 7 bases, leaving 16 bases between the germline ends. The CDR3 loop spans 13 amino acids. CDR1 is SQVTM, CDR2 ANQGSEA, per germline. The CDR3 loop reads CSAMTGRIGELFF. The CDR3 region has the DNA TGCAGCGCAATGACAGGGAGGATCGGGGAGCTGTTTTTT.

This clonotype was counted between two and nine times. V usage is TRBV27 and J usage is TRBJ1-2; possible D gene TRBD1, 5 bases. The CDR3 loop spans 13 amino acids. CDR1 MNHEY and CDR2 SMNVEV come from the germline V gene (reference sequence). Trimming pared 9 bases from V and 4 bases from J, leaving 15 bases between. The CDR3 nucleotides are TGTGCCAGTGCTGCCCGGGGCATCTATGGCTACACCTTC. Its protein is CASAARGIYGYTF.

The chain couples TRBV20-1 to TRBJ2-7; TRBD1 is a possible D gene (6 bases). The CDR3 has 15 amino acids. Trimming removed 1 base at V and 2 bases at J, with 15 bases between. Germline V gene sequence: CDR1 DFQATT, CDR2 SNEGSKA (reference sequence). As DNA, the CDR3 is TGCAGTGCTAGAGGTTCCGGGACAAGGACCTACGAGCAGTACTTC. Translation gives CSARGSGTRTYEQYF.

In this sample, this clonotype turned up a few times. This chain uses TRBV3-1 with TRBJ1-5; D ambiguous. Germline lookup yields CDR1 LGHDT and CDR2 YNNKEL (reference sequence). CDR3 length: 15 residues. V lost 0 bases and J lost 0, with 6 bases in between. DNA for the CDR3: TGTGCCAGCAGCCAAGATTTAAATAGCAATCAGCCCCAGCATTTT. This sequence encodes CASSQDLNSNQPQHF.

Worth noting for this clonotype: This may come from a read error, since a much larger clone is one base off. The CDR3 coding sequence is TGTTCCAGCAGCTTAGCCGGGACAGGGGGTTCACCCCTCCACTTT. This sequence encodes CSSSLAGTGGSPLHF. The gene calls are TRBV7-9 and TRBJ1-6, with TRBD1 identical over 11 bases. The CDR3 is made up of 15 amino acids. Germline-derived CDR1 and CDR2 are SEHNR and FQNEAQ (reference sequence).

In this sample, this clonotype turned up a few times. This sequence joins TRBV5-1 and TRBJ2-7; 8 nucleotides agree with TRBD2. J was trimmed by 2 bases and V by 4 bases; bases with no gene match: 8. This CDR3 is 15 amino acids long. Germline V gives CDR1 SGHRS, CDR2 YFSETQ. The chain's CDR3 is CASSQAGGPPYEQYF. The CDR3 coding sequence is TGCGCCAGCAGCCAGGCGGGGGGACCACCCTACGAGCAGTACTTC.

This clonotype showed up just a few times. CDR3 coding DNA: TGCAGCGTTCACCAATCCCAAGAGACCCAGTACTTC. Amino acids: CSVHQSQETQYF. The chain joins TRBV29-1 to TRBJ2-5; no clear D. This CDR3 has 12 amino acids. Germline V gene data show CDR1 as SQVTM and CDR2 as ANQGSEA. Trimming removed 5 bases from V and 1 base from J, with 8 bases in between.

J is TRBJ2-7 and V is TRBV20-1, with 9 bases fitting TRBD1. In germline, CDR1 is DFQATT, CDR2 SNEGSKA (reference sequence). V gave up 6 bases and J gave up 3 bases; unmatched junction bases: 18. CDR3 length equals 17 residues. The CDR3 region is CSALDRGTSRPGYEQYF. CDR3 coding DNA: TGCAGTGCCCTCGACAGGGGGACATCTCGACCGGGCTACGAGCAGTACTTC.

The V gene is TRBV20-1, the J gene TRBJ2-5; no definite D call. V dropped 7 bases and J dropped 1 base, with 10 bases sitting between them. This CDR3 comprises 12 residues. The V gene's germline CDR1 is DFQATT and CDR2 SNEGSKA (reference sequence). The CDR3 is CSVRSAQETQYF. DNA of the CDR3: TGCAGTGTGAGGTCAGCCCAAGAGACCCAGTACTTC.

This chain links TRBV6-2 or TRBV6-3 with TRBJ2-3, with 11 bases lining up with TRBD2. The CDR3 length is 16 residues. The germline V gene has CDR1 MNHEY and CDR2 SVGEGT. Germline trimming cut 6 bases from V and 4 bases from J; bases unmatched to any gene: 9. DNA for the CDR3: TGTGCCAGCAGCAATAGCGGGAGGGGCCTAGCAGATACGCAGTATTTT. Protein sequence: CASSNSGRGLADTQYF.

In nucleotides, the CDR3 is TGTGCCAGCAGCGTAGGTCTGGGAAGGGTCATAGCGGCCACAGATACGCAGTATTTT. Residues: CASSVGLGRVIAATDTQYF. The V gene is TRBV9, the J gene TRBJ2-3, with D possibly TRBD2 on 6 matching bases. The CDR3 sequence is 19 residues long. From germline, CDR1 is SGDLS and CDR2 YYNGEE. The V end lost 0 bases, the J end lost 2 bases, and 22 bases lay between the germline ends. Variable domain in full (rest from reference TRBV9 and TRBJ2-3): DSGVTQTPKHLITATGQRVTLRCSPRSGDLSVYWYQQSLDQGLQFLIQYYNGEERAKGNILERFSAQQFPDLHSELNLSSLELGDSALYFCASSVGLGRVIAATDTQYFGPGTRLTVL.

Ten or more counts support this clonotype. The chain couples TRBV20-1 to TRBJ2-7, with 7 nucleotides matching TRBD2. This CDR3 has 14 amino acids. The junction had 10 bases not matched to a gene; V was cut back by 3 bases and J by 5 bases. Germline values: CDR1 DFQATT, CDR2 SNEGSKA (reference sequence). CDR3 loop: CSARGPGLGDEQYF. CDR3 DNA: TGCAGTGCTAGGGGGCCCGGACTAGGGGACGAGCAGTACTTC.

The gene calls are TRBV29-1 and TRBJ2-5, with 8 bases identical to TRBD2. The J call is in doubt because the DNA end fits TRBJ2-1 better. The CDR3 length is 15 residues. Germline-derived CDR1 and CDR2 are SQVTM and ANQGSEA. The CDR3 DNA is TGCAGCGTTGATCTGGCGGGGGGCCTCGGGGAGACCCAGTTCTTC. Protein sequence: CSVDLAGGLGETQFF.

The J gene is TRBJ2-1, the V gene TRBV25-1; D tentatively reads TRBD1 or TRBD2 (6 bases each). Trimming pared 3 bases from V and 10 bases from J, leaving 16 bases between. The CDR3 is 14 amino acids. CDR1 is MGHDK and CDR2 is SYGVNS in the germline V gene. The CDR3 DNA reads TGTGCCAGCAGTGAGGGGGGCGGCCCCAGGGAGCAGTTCTTC. This encodes CASSEGGGPREQFF.

This clonotype was recorded a few times. The chain uses TRBV27 and TRBJ2-7, with 8 bases matching TRBD2. CDR3 size: 15 residues. The germline gives CDR1 MNHEY, CDR2 SMNVEV (reference sequence). The ends lost 0 bases at V and 3 bases at J; junction bases unmatched: 4. This CDR3 is CASSLSIGTSYEQYF. DNA for the CDR3: TGTGCCAGCAGTTTATCGATCGGGACTAGCTACGAGCAGTACTTC.

This clonotype appeared once. The V gene is TRBV20-1, the J gene TRBJ1-2; tentative D call: TRBD1 (6 bases). The CDR3 sequence is 15 residues long. CDR1 and CDR2 from the germline V gene are DFQATT and SNEGSKA (reference sequence). V dropped 3 bases and J dropped 1 base, with 15 bases sitting between them. The CDR3, as DNA: TGCAGTGCTAGGCCTGCGACAGGAGATAACTATGGCTACACCTTC. It specifies CSARPATGDNYGYTF.

This clonotype came up many times. J is TRBJ2-7 and V is TRBV2; D perhaps matches TRBD2 (5 bases). Looked up from germline, CDR1 is SNHLY and CDR2 is FYNNEI. This CDR3 has 13 amino acids. Trimming stripped 6 bases from V and 2 bases from J, with 11 bases between. CDR3 coding DNA: TGTGCCAGCAGCGCGGGCCCCACCTACGAGCAGTACTTC. Amino acids: CASSAGPTYEQYF.

This clonotype was seen many times. The genes are TRBV2 and TRBJ2-7; D could derive from TRBD1 or TRBD2 (6 bases each). The V end was cut by 6 bases, the J end by 5 bases, with 14 bases between. CDR3 length: 13 residues. Germline loops: CDR1 SNHLY, CDR2 FYNNEI. The CDR3 DNA follows: TGTGCCAGCAGGGGGGGCGTAGTCCACGAGCAGTACTTC. Encoded protein: CASRGGVVHEQYF. Variable domain in full (rest from reference TRBV2 and TRBJ2-7): EPEVTQTPSHQVTQMGQEVILRCVPISNHLYFYWYRQILGQKVEFLVSFYNNEISEKSEIFDDQFSVERPDGSNFTLKIRSTKLEDSAMYFCASRGGVVHEQYFGPGTRLTVT.